A selection of T cell receptor beta chains follows, all from one sample in a study of vaccination effects on CD4 cells after COVID-19. No antigen has been assigned to these receptors. Some clones are missing from TCRdb's copy, which holds only in-frame ones; the method was immunoSEQ multiplex PCR. The sample includes approximately 38,000 clones, around 78% of them seen just once. The material was CD4+ T cells from PBMCs cultured with a peptide pool, obtained before COVID-19 vaccination. The receptors derive from a human donor who had a prior SARS-CoV-2 infection. CDR3s include the opening cysteine and the closing phenylalanine or tryptophan. The D gene is left open where the match is weak. Clone size is stated in some rows and not others, as once, few, many or a class when expanded.

d_call	v_call	j_call	cdr3_length	clone_size	cdr3_nt	cdr3_aa
-	TRBV6-1	TRBJ2-7	15	-	TGTGCCAGCAGTGAAGCGCCGGGGGATCTCTACGAGCAGTACTTC	CASSEAPGDLYEQYF
-	TRBV19	TRBJ2-7	14	-	TGTGCCAGTAGTCTCCGGGACGGAGAGTACGAGCAGTACTTC	CASSLRDGEYEQYF
TRBD1	TRBV5-8	TRBJ2-7	17	-	TGTGCCAGCAGCCAGGGCCTAGGACAGGGGACGTCCTACGAGCAGTACTTC	CASSQGLGQGTSYEQYF
-	TRBV6-5	TRBJ2-1	15	-	TGTGCCAGCAGGGCCAGACTCAACTTGGTGTATGAGCAGTTCTTC	CASRARLNLVYEQFF
TRBD1	TRBV19	TRBJ1-5	12	-	TGTGCTGCCGGGACAGGTTTTTATGGTCCGCATTTT	CAAGTGFYGPHF
-	TRBV15	TRBJ1-2	13	-	TGTGCCACCAGTCCCACGGGGAACTATGGCTACACCTTC	CATSPTGNYGYTF
-	TRBV7-9	TRBJ1-2	16	-	TGTGCCAGCAGCTTAGCGGGGGCGGGACAAAACTATGGCTACACCTTC	CASSLAGAGQNYGYTF
TRBD2	TRBV2	TRBJ2-1	16	few	TGTGCCAGCAGCAACTTGGGGACTAGCGTCTACAATGAGCAGTTCTTC	CASSNLGTSVYNEQFF
-	TRBV4-1	TRBJ2-2	15	-	TGCGCCAGCAGCCATACAGGCGCGAACACCGGGGAGCTGTTTTTT	CASSHTGANTGELFF
-	TRBV6-1	TRBJ2-7	17	-	TGTGCCAGCAGTGAAATTTTTTCCTGGGGTGTCACCTACGAGCAGTACTTC	CASSEIFSWGVTYEQYF
-	TRBV7-2	TRBJ1-2	13	few	TGTGCCAGCAGCTTCAGGTTTAGGGATGGCTACACCTTC	CASSFRFRDGYTF
-	TRBV12-3/TRBV12-4	TRBJ1-2	13	-	TGTGCCAGCAGTTTATTGGGACATAATGGCTACACCTTC	CASSLLGHNGYTF
TRBD2	TRBV7-2	TRBJ2-7	14	once	TGTGCCAGCAGCTACGGCGCGGGAGCCTACGAGCAGTACTTC	CASSYGAGAYEQYF
-	TRBV9	TRBJ2-1	16	-	TGTGCCAGCAGCCCCCACGTCCAAACCTCCTACAATGAGCAGTTCTTC	CASSPHVQTSYNEQFF
TRBD2	TRBV3-1/TRBV3-2	TRBJ2-3	16	-	TGTGCCAGCAGCCAAGTAGTGCGGGGGAACACAGATACGCAGTATTTT	CASSQVVRGNTDTQYF
-	TRBV6-6	TRBJ2-7	16	-	TGTGCCAGCTCAATTTGGGAGTCACAGGGGGGGGCCGAGCAGTACTTC	CASSIWESQGGAEQYF
TRBD1	TRBV19	TRBJ2-5	17	once	TGTGCCAGTAGTTTGGACAGGGGGCGCGGTATCGGTGAGACCCAGTACTTC	CASSLDRGRGIGETQYF
TRBD2	TRBV7-2	TRBJ2-5	18	-	TGTGCCAGCAGCTTTTCTCTACTAGCGGGAGATACCACGGAGACCCAGTACTTC	CASSFSLLAGDTTETQYF
-	TRBV30	TRBJ1-6	13	-	TGTGCCTGGAGGCCCCGTAGCAATTCACCCCTCCACTTT	CAWRPRSNSPLHF
TRBD1	TRBV6-6	TRBJ2-3	18	-	TGTGCCAGCAGTCAAAGTCCGGGACAGGGGACACACACAGATACGCAGTATTTT	CASSQSPGQGTHTDTQYF
-	TRBV3-1/TRBV3-2	TRBJ2-5	13	once	TGTGCCAGCAGCCATTTAGCGCAAGAGACCCAGTACTTC	CASSHLAQETQYF
TRBD1	TRBV5-1	TRBJ2-1	15	few	TGCGCCAGCAGCTTGCAGACAGGGGGGGACAATGAGCAGTTCTTC	CASSLQTGGDNEQFF
-	TRBV9	TRBJ1-1	13	-	TGTGCCAGCAGCGTCCGGTCAGACACTGAAGCTTTCTTT	CASSVRSDTEAFF
-	TRBV2	TRBJ2-7	11	-	TGTGCCAGCAGTGTGGGCTACGAGCAGTACTTC	CASSVGYEQYF
-	TRBV7-3	TRBJ2-1	16	-	TGTGCCAGCAGCTTAAGGTCTTTGAGACTGCACAATGAGCAGTTCTTC	CASSLRSLRLHNEQFF
-	TRBV2	TRBJ1-2	16	few	TGTGCCAGCAGTGAATGGTCTCTACGATCGGGGTATGGCTACACCTTC	CASSEWSLRSGYGYTF
-	TRBV7-9	TRBJ1-1	13	-	TGTGCCACCTTGGAGGGGACCAGGACTGAAGCTTTCTTT	CATLEGTRTEAFF
-	TRBV7-8	TRBJ1-4	15	few	TGTGCCAGCAGCCCCCAAGGGACCGCAAACGAAAAACTGTTTTTT	CASSPQGTANEKLFF
TRBD1	TRBV15	TRBJ1-4	14	-	TGTGCCACCAGTAGGGGGCTGACTAATGAAAAACTGTTTTTT	CATSRGLTNEKLFF
-	TRBV19	TRBJ1-1	14	-	TGTGCCAGTAGCCGAGACACCCTGAGCACTGAAGCTTTCTTT	CASSRDTLSTEAFF
-	TRBV2	TRBJ1-1	13	-	TGTGCCAGCAGTGAAGACGGGAACACTGAAGCTTTCTTT	CASSEDGNTEAFF
TRBD2	TRBV4-2	TRBJ2-1	16	-	TGTGCCAGCAGCCTTACTTTAGCGGGAGGAGACAATGAGCAGTTCTTC	CASSLTLAGGDNEQFF
TRBD2	TRBV11-3	TRBJ2-7	14	few	TGTGCCAGCAGCTTGCGGCGGGAGGCGGGCGAGCAGTACTTC	CASSLRREAGEQYF
-	TRBV7-9	TRBJ1-4	16	-	TGTGCCAGCAGCTTAGTATTACCCGACTTGGGCGAAAAACTGTTTTTT	CASSLVLPDLGEKLFF
-	TRBV5-1	TRBJ2-7	13	-	TGCGCCAGCAGCTTGACCACAGGGAACGAGCAGTACTTC	CASSLTTGNEQYF
-	TRBV6-6	TRBJ2-3	15	-	TGTGCCAGCAGTTACGGGTATGGGAGCACAGATACGCAGTATTTT	CASSYGYGSTDTQYF
-	TRBV7-8	TRBJ2-7	15	-	TGTGCCAGCAGCTTTCTCGGGACGGTTCCCTACGAGCAGTACTTC	CASSFLGTVPYEQYF
-	TRBV19	TRBJ1-6	14	-	TGTGCCAGTAGTATTTTTGGCAACGAGTCACCCCTCCACTTT	CASSIFGNESPLHF
-	TRBV18	TRBJ1-2	13	once	TGTGCCAGCTCACTAAGGACAACCTATGGCTACACCTTC	CASSLRTTYGYTF
TRBD1	TRBV11-3	TRBJ2-5	17	-	TGTGCCAGCAGTCCCGGGACAGGGTTCGCCGTGGTTGAGACCCAGTACTTC	CASSPGTGFAVVETQYF
-	TRBV5-1	TRBJ1-1	14	few	TGCGCCAGCAGCTTGGGCAGCATGAACACTGAAGCTTTCTTT	CASSLGSMNTEAFF
-	TRBV7-2	TRBJ1-3	16	few	TGTGCCAGCAGCTTAGACGGCCAGTACTCTGGAAACACCATATATTTT	CASSLDGQYSGNTIYF
TRBD1	TRBV5-4	TRBJ1-4	15	-	TGTGCCAGCAGCTTGACAGGGGATGGTAATGAAAAACTGTTTTTT	CASSLTGDGNEKLFF
TRBD1	TRBV7-8	TRBJ2-7	16	-	TGTGCCAGCAGTTACAACCCGGGACAGGTACACCACGAGCAGTACTTC	CASSYNPGQVHHEQYF
-	TRBV7-6	TRBJ2-3	15	-	TGTGCCAGCAGCCTCGAACAGGTTAGGTCAGATACGCAGTATTTT	CASSLEQVRSDTQYF
-	TRBV4-1	TRBJ1-5	16	-	TGCGCCAGCAGCCAAATCGGGGGGCGAGGAAATCAGCCCCAGCATTTT	CASSQIGGRGNQPQHF
-	TRBV12-5	TRBJ2-1	13	-	TGTGCTAGTGAGAGAGGGCCCCTATATGAGCAGTTCTTC	CASERGPLYEQFF
-	TRBV3-1/TRBV3-2	TRBJ1-2	14	-	TGTGCCAGCAGCCAAGATTCTTCGGGCTATGGCTACACCTTC	CASSQDSSGYGYTF
-	TRBV30	TRBJ1-3	16	-	TGTGCCTGGACTTGGGCCCCGAGCGCCTCTGGAAACACCATATATTTT	CAWTWAPSASGNTIYF